Included here is one TCR beta chain sequence, with context. This sample is drawn from a study of blood T cell repertoires in COVID-19. Study-wide context: The United States, Italy and Spain supplied acute and convalescent COVID-19 samples. Nucleic acid was either cDNA or gDNA, and it came from T cells, B-cell-depleted T cells, or PBMCs.

In the study's own analysis: Scientists estimated how many nucleated cells there were by amplifying reference gene primers. The method was immunoSEQ multiplex PCR; TCRdb's version includes in-frame clones alone and lacks a portion of them. V, J and clone size were drawn from that table, and D and trimming were deduced from the DNA. Of fewer than 80,000 clones listed, roughly 90% are singletons. Germline CDR1 MGHRA, CDR2 YSYEKL. CDR3 size: 15 residues. V dropped 4 bases and J dropped 7; count of bases not matched to a gene: 6. Sequencing used peripheral blood. The J gene is TRBJ1-4, the V gene TRBV4-1; 10 nucleotides line up with TRBD1. The receptor's source is a man aged 25 to 45 with acute or convalescent COVID-19. The CDR3 bases are TGCGCCAGCAGCCGGCGACAGGGGGCCAGTGAAAAACTGTTTTTT. It codes for CASSRRQGASEKLFF.